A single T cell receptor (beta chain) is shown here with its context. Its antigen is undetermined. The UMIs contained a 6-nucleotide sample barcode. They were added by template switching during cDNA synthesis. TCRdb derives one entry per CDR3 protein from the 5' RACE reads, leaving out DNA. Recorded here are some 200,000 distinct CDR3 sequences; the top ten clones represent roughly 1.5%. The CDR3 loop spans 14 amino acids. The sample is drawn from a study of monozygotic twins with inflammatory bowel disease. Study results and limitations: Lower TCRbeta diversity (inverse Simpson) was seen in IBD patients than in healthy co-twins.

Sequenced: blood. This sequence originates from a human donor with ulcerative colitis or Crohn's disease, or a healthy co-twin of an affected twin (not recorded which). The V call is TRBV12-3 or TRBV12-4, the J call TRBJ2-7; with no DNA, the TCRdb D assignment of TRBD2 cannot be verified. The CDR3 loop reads CASSRLRGAYEQYF.